What follows are 20 T cell receptor beta chains derived from one specimen sequenced in a study of control samples from healthy donors and cancer patients. Sequenced by immunoSEQ multiplex PCR; TCRdb stores in-frame clones only, minus some. Here the sample spans roughly 120,000 clones, 85% to 90% being singletons. The sample taken for sequencing was PBMCs. Receptors were obtained from a woman aged 45 to 65 with colorectal cancer.

Only one count was recorded for this clone. The chain links TRBV10-3 to TRBJ1-6; D remains unclear. Germline CDR1 ENHRY, CDR2 SYGVKD. Trimming stripped 3 bases from V and 7 bases from J, with 13 bases between. CDR3 length equals 15 residues. CDR3 sequence reads: CAISDLVPENSPLHF. The CDR3 nucleotides are TGTGCCATCAGTGACCTGGTTCCAGAAAATTCACCCCTCCACTTT.

The genes are TRBV5-1 and TRBJ2-1; D possibly corresponds to TRBD2 (5 bases). Trimming stripped 4 bases from V and 4 bases from J, with 15 bases between. Germline V gene lookup returns CDR1 SGHRS and CDR2 YFSETQ. The CDR3 totals 15 residues. CDR3 sequence (DNA): TGCGCCAGCAGCCATAGATCGGGGTTTTACAATGAGCAGTTCTTC. Translated: CASSHRSGFYNEQFF.

The chain joins TRBV27 to TRBJ1-2; D possibly corresponds to TRBD1 (6 bases). CDR1 and CDR2 (germline): MNHEY, SMNVEV (reference sequence). CDR3 size: 14 residues. The germline V and J ends were trimmed by 4 bases and 8 bases, with 17 bases remaining between them. The CDR3 DNA sequence: TGTGCCAGCAGTTCACAATCACAGGGTAGAGGCTACACCTTC. Its protein is CASSSQSQGRGYTF.

V gene TRBV2 combines with J gene TRBJ1-3; D not resolved. V shed 6 bases and J shed 0 bases, with 12 bases lying between them. This CDR3 has 15 amino acids. Germline V gene data show CDR1 as SNHLY and CDR2 as FYNNEI. The CDR3 region has the DNA TGTGCCAGCAGCCCAACAGTACCCTCTGGAAACACCATATATTTT. This translates into CASSPTVPSGNTIYF.

The genes are TRBV25-1 and TRBJ2-2, with 9 nucleotides matching TRBD2. Unmatched junction bases numbered 2, after V lost 7 bases and J lost 2 bases. Per germline, CDR1 MGHDK and CDR2 SYGVNS. The CDR3 sequence is 14 residues long. The CDR3: CASMRGGNTGELFF. CDR3 in DNA: TGTGCCAGCATGCGGGGGGGAAACACCGGGGAGCTGTTTTTT.

The rearrangement uses TRBV15 and TRBJ1-5, with D hard to call. Germline CDR1 is LNHNV and CDR2 is YYDKDF (reference sequence). Trimming left V 4 bases short and J 5 bases short, with 6 bases between. This CDR3 is 12 amino acids long. As DNA, the CDR3 is TGTGCCACCAGCATAGACGATCAGCCCCAGCATTTT. Protein product: CATSIDDQPQHF.

V gene TRBV29-1 combines with J gene TRBJ2-3; D is perhaps TRBD1 or TRBD2 (5 bases each). Trimming removed 6 bases from V and 0 bases from J, with 13 bases in between. The CDR3 runs to 14 residues. CDR1 and CDR2 (germline): SQVTM, ANQGSEA. The CDR3 loop reads CSVGDLISTDTQYF. The CDR3 DNA is TGCAGCGTCGGGGACCTAATCAGCACAGATACGCAGTATTTT.

This chain uses TRBV5-6 with TRBJ2-3, with D hard to call. The CDR3 sequence is 14 residues long. With 1 base removed from V and 2 bases from J, the gap between germline ends came to 8 bases. Germline V gene lookup returns CDR1 SGHDT and CDR2 YYEEEE. The CDR3 region is CASSLWQPTDTQYF. The CDR3, as DNA: TGTGCCAGCAGCTTGTGGCAGCCCACAGATACGCAGTATTTT.

The rearrangement links TRBV12-5 to TRBJ1-5; D gene ambiguous. Germline V gene data show CDR1 as LGHNT and CDR2 as FRNRAP. Trimming took 2 bases from V and 5 from J, leaving 1 base between them. The CDR3 spans 11 residues. In nucleotides, the CDR3 is TGTGCTAGTGGTTTGTATCAGCCCCAGCATTTT. It codes for CASGLYQPQHF. Using reference TRBV12-5 and TRBJ1-5 for the parts outside the CDR3, the full variable domain is DARVTQTPRHKVTEMGQEVTMRCQPILGHNTVFWYRQTMMQGLELLAYFRNRAPLDDSGMPKDRFSAEMPDATLATLKIQPSEPRDSAVYFCASGLYQPQHFGDGTRLSIL.

This clone was seen a handful of times. This chain uses TRBV2 with TRBJ2-1; D remains ambiguous. Deletions cut 4 bases from V and 4 bases from J, with 17 bases between. The CDR3 is 16 residues long. Germline CDR1 and CDR2: SNHLY and FYNNEI. The CDR3, as DNA: TGTGCCAGCAGTGCCGTTCAGTCCCTATTTTACAATGAGCAGTTCTTC. As protein: CASSAVQSLFYNEQFF.

The gene calls are TRBV5-6 and TRBJ2-7; D is unclear. Germline loops: CDR1 SGHDT, CDR2 YYEEEE. The CDR3 has 13 amino acids. Trimming took off 5 bases at V and 4 bases at J, with 13 bases between the two ends. The CDR3 sequence is CASSPGVKYEQYF. The CDR3 nucleotides read TGTGCCAGCAGTCCTGGTGTCAAATACGAGCAGTACTTC.

The chain is built from TRBV6-2 or TRBV6-3 and TRBJ1-2; 7 positions match TRBD1. Germline V gene lookup returns CDR1 MNHEY and CDR2 SVGEGT. V was pared by 6 bases and J by 0 bases, with 10 bases of the junction left unmatched. The CDR3 consists of 16 residues. The CDR3 nucleotides read TGTGCCAGCAGGTACCGGGACAGCGCCTCTAACTATGGCTACACCTTC. It codes for CASRYRDSASNYGYTF.

This clone was recorded only once. Here the CDR3 reads CASTDNRGVTTGELFF. The DNA for the CDR3 is TGTGCCAGTACGGATAATAGGGGGGTGACCACCGGGGAGCTGTTTTTT. The chain is built from TRBV19 and TRBJ2-2; TRBD1 or TRBD2 may be the D gene (6 bases each). V was trimmed by 7 bases and J by 4 bases, leaving 19 bases between them. Germline values: CDR1 LNHDA, CDR2 SQIVND (reference sequence). The CDR3 contains 16 residues.

The chain combines TRBV3-1 (or the pseudogene TRBV3-2) with TRBJ1-1, with D unclear. Germline V lookup: CDR1 LGHDT, CDR2 YNNKEL (reference sequence). CDR3 size: 13 residues. Between the trimmed V and J ends, which lost 0 bases and 3 bases, there was a span of 5 bases. The CDR3 DNA reads as TGTGCCAGCAGCCAAGAAGGAGACACTGAAGCTTTCTTT. Residues: CASSQEGDTEAFF.

The chain employs TRBV28 and TRBJ1-2; perhaps TRBD1 as D (5 bases). CDR3 length: 13 amino acids. Germline CDR1 MDHEN, CDR2 SYDVKM. The V end lost 5 bases, the J end lost 5 bases, and 12 bases lay between the germline ends. The CDR3 protein is CASSKGRGYGYTF. The DNA for the CDR3 is TGTGCCAGCAGTAAGGGGCGGGGGTATGGCTACACCTTC.

The V and J genes are TRBV5-6 and TRBJ2-7, with a weak D call TRBD1 (6 bases). V shed 1 base and J shed 4 bases, with 15 bases lying between them. CDR3 length: 15 amino acids. Germline V lookup: CDR1 SGHDT, CDR2 YYEEEE. CDR3 DNA: TGTGCCAGCAGCTTGTCCCCCGGTCAGGGGTACGAGCAGTACTTC. Its protein product is CASSLSPGQGYEQYF. The variable domain in full, with the rest retrieved from reference TRBV5-6 and TRBJ2-7, is DAGVTQSPTHLIKTRGQQVTLRCSPKSGHDTVSWYQQALGQGPQFIFQYYEEEERQRGNFPDRFSGHQFPNYSSELNVNALLLGDSALYLCASSLSPGQGYEQYFGPGTRLTVT.

This chain joins TRBV7-3 and TRBJ2-1; TRBD1 might be the D (5 bases). The V end was cut by 5 bases, the J end by 3 bases, with 14 bases between. CDR1 SGHTA and CDR2 FQGTGA come from the germline V gene. The CDR3 extends over 15 amino acids. For the CDR3, the DNA is TGTGCCAGCAGCGCGCTACCGGACAACTACAATGAGCAGTTCTTC. Translation: CASSALPDNYNEQFF.

The genes are TRBV5-1 and TRBJ2-1; 14 nucleotides align to TRBD2. V dropped 4 bases and J dropped 4; count of bases not matched to a gene: 4. The CDR3 covers 16 residues. The germline V gene encodes CDR1 SGHRS and CDR2 YFSETQ. CDR3 region: CASSPTSGGEYNEQFF. The CDR3 DNA sequence: TGCGCCAGCAGCCCGACTAGCGGGGGGGAATACAATGAGCAGTTCTTC.

The V and J genes are TRBV5-4 and TRBJ1-2; perhaps TRBD1 as D (6 bases). Per the germline V gene, CDR1 is SGHNT and CDR2 is YYREEE (reference sequence). V lost 4 bases and J 4 bases, leaving 17 bases between the germline ends. CDR3 length equals 15 residues. In nucleotides, the CDR3 is TGTGCCAGCAGCCAAAGACGGGGGGGCCTCTATGGCTACACCTTC. This sequence encodes CASSQRRGGLYGYTF.

The chain joins TRBV27 to TRBJ1-1, with D maybe TRBD1 (6 bases). The V gene lost 3 bases and the J gene lost 8 bases, with 13 bases spanning the gap. This CDR3 spans 13 amino acids. Per germline, CDR1 MNHEY and CDR2 SMNVEV (reference sequence). CDR3 sequence reads: CASSFLGQREAFF. The CDR3 DNA follows: TGTGCCAGCAGTTTCCTAGGACAGAGAGAAGCTTTCTTT.